This T cell receptor beta chain derives from a study of blood T cell repertoires in COVID-19. At the level of the study: T cells, B-cell-depleted T cells, or PBMCs supplied cDNA or gDNA.

As originally analysed: Estimated nucleated cell counts came from reference gene primer amplification. Sequencing used immunoSEQ multiplex PCR; TCRdb keeps in-frame clones, though not all of them. From that table come the V and J calls and clone size; the DNA was used to work out D and trimming. The sample records 100,000 to 150,000 clones, 85% to 90% being singletons. This clonotype was obtained from a man aged 45-65 years with acute or convalescent COVID-19. Sequenced input: peripheral blood.

The CDR3 region is CASSLMGTGGEKLFF. The CDR3 DNA reads as TGTGCCAGCAGCTTAATGGGGACAGGAGGGGAAAAACTGTTTTTT. V is TRBV7-8 and J is TRBJ1-4; 8 bases match TRBD1. Germline V gene sequence: CDR1 SGHVS, CDR2 FQNEAQ. The CDR3 runs to 15 residues. V lost 2 bases to trimming and J lost 8 bases; unmatched junction nucleotides: 7.